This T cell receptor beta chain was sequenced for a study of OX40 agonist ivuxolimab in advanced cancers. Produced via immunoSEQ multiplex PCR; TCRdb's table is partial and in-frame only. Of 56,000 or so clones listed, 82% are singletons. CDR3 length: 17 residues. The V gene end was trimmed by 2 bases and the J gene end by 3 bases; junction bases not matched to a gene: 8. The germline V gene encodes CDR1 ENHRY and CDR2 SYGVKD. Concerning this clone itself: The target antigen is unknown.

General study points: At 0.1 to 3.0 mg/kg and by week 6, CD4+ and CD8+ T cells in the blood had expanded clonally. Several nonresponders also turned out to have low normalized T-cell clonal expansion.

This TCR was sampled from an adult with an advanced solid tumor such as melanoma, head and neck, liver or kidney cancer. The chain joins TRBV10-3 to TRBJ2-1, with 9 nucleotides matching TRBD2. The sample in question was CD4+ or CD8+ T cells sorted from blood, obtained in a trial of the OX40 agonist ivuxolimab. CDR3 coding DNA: TGTGCCATCAGTGAGCGAGCTTCTAGCGGGGTCTACAATGAGCAGTTCTTC. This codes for CAISERASSGVYNEQFF.